This T cell receptor (beta chain) came from a study of shared clonotypes between healthy human individuals. Study-level information: A couple of women and three men aged 18 to 49 served as donors. Study-level findings and limits: Naive subsets generally exceeded memory subsets in estimated richness.

Some clones are missing from TCRdb's copy, which holds only in-frame ones; the method was immunoSEQ multiplex PCR. The profile covers fewer than 3 million clones, with about 90% appearing a single time and about 0.41% taken by the ten largest. Losses at the gene ends were 7 bases for V and 8 bases for J; bases not matched to a gene: 4. Germline CDR1 SQVTM, CDR2 ANQGSEA. The CDR3 loop spans 13 amino acids. Of note for this clone: Its target is unknown.

CD45RA-negative memory and CD45RA+ naive subsets were split from the CD4+ cells. V usage is TRBV29-1 and J usage is TRBJ2-2; 13 positions match TRBD2. The clonotype originates from a man younger than 35 in good health. Some clones in this sample may be carry-over from other donors' samples. The sample comprised naive CD4+ T cells from PBMCs. The subset here: CD45RA+ positively selected. CDR3 region: CSAGLAGAGELFF. The CDR3 DNA is TGCAGCGCCGGACTAGCGGGAGCTGGGGAGCTGTTTTTT.